This section outlines one TCR beta chain sequence together with its context. Each CDR3 protein is one row after TCRdb ran MiXCR on the 5' RACE reads. Here the sample spans hundreds of thousands of distinct CDR3 sequences, around 21% being singletons. The data belong to a study of CD8 T cells in ankylosing spondylitis. The CDR3 length is 14 residues. V was cut by 0 bases and J by 1 base, with 9 bases left in between. The germline CDR1 and CDR2 sequences are DFQATT and SNEGSKA (reference sequence). The chain links TRBV20-1 to TRBJ2-5; D unresolved. Sequenced input: blood, either unsorted or a sorted T cell fraction (not recorded which). The receptor was derived from a female donor with ankylosing spondylitis or in good health (not recorded which). In DNA form, the CDR3 reads TGCAGTGCTAGAGATCCGGACGGCCAAGAGACCCAGTACTTC. Its protein is CSARDPDGQETQYF.